The text below deals with one T cell receptor beta chain. These data originate in a study of control samples from healthy donors and cancer patients. This CDR3 comprises 13 residues. The germline gives CDR1 SGHTA, CDR2 FQGNSA. Trimming shortened V by 5 bases and J by 5 bases, and 12 bases separated the two germline ends. The table came from immunoSEQ multiplex PCR; TCRdb's copy has only in-frame clones and leaves some out. The repertoire holds roughly 79,000 clones, with roughly 84% as singletons. This TCR came from a man aged 45-65 years in good health. This chain uses TRBV7-2 with TRBJ2-5, with D perhaps matching TRBD1 (6 bases). The sample comprised blood. CDR3 in amino acids: CASSRDIGETQYF. The CDR3 DNA sequence: TGTGCCAGCAGCCGGGACATCGGGGAGACCCAGTACTTC.